The table lists the clone carrying this T cell receptor beta chain with a few counts. Its specificity is not known. This sample was included in a study of naive and memory T cell subsets. CDR1 and CDR2 from the germline V gene are SGHTA and FQGNSA. Trimming took off 1 base at V and 4 bases at J, with 16 bases between the two ends. CDR3 length equals 16 residues. An equimolar mix of two oligonucleotides served as the beta constant-region primer for TRBC1 and TRBC2. Nested alpha and beta constant-region primers with the SP2 primer drove four PCR rounds on ligated cDNA. One entry per CDR3 protein results from TCRdb running MiXCR on the UMI-ligation and nested PCR reads. Of 95,000 to 150,000 distinct CDR3 sequences listed, 36% are singletons. Overnight CMV lysate stimulation of fresh PBMCs defined donor CMV status by CD4+ IFNgamma. Findings and caveats of the study: From naive to CM, EM and EMRA, diversity decreased and Gini increased. Naive and memory repertoire findings lacked a ground truth for validation. In naive cells, over 85% of TCR sequences were seen only once.

The receptor was derived from a human donor in good health. This chain connects TRBV7-2 to TRBJ2-5, with D perhaps matching TRBD2 (5 bases). The sequenced sample was central memory CD4+ T cells from blood. This CDR3 is CASSLGGSPILETQYF. The CDR3 DNA follows: TGTGCCAGCAGCTTAGGAGGGAGCCCAATCTTAGAGACCCAGTACTTC.